These T cell receptor beta chains were read from a single sample in a study of cytomegalovirus exposure and HLA in healthy donors. Some clones are missing from TCRdb's copy, which holds only in-frame ones; the method was immunoSEQ multiplex PCR. Found here are some 63,000 clones, 89% of them singletons; the top ten hold 0.95% to 1.5%. The sample consisted of PBMCs. The receptor set was obtained from a woman between 18 and 29 years old in good health and CMV-seronegative. Both conserved end residues are part of each CDR3. Size is stated for part of the rows, as once, few or many counts, or as a class when the clone is expanded.

TRBV9	TRBJ2-7	.	CASSPPGTEYYEQYF
TRBV6-5	TRBJ1-6	.	CASGGGPPSESPLHF
TRBV11-2	TRBJ2-7	.	CASSLLQASGRQYF
TRBV7-5	TRBJ1-6	.	CVRSLAGGQGFLYNSPLHF
TRBV6-6	TRBJ1-1	.	CASSSGHGIAEAFF
TRBV30	TRBJ2-6	.	CAWSRAGYSGRSGANVLTF
TRBV11-3	TRBJ2-1	.	CASSSYSSGSTSDEQFF
TRBV5-1	TRBJ2-5	.	CASSSTGGAETQYF
TRBV7-9	TRBJ1-1	.	CASSTTQGYTEAFF
TRBV7-9	TRBJ2-2	.	CASSAGTINTGELFF
TRBV28	TRBJ1-3	.	CASSLSFTGTGNTIYF
TRBV7-6	TRBJ1-3	.	CASSLDSTIYF
TRBV7-6	TRBJ2-2	few	CASSLVEGGELFF
TRBV11-2	TRBJ2-1	.	CASSLGAGGEYNEQFF
TRBV19	TRBJ2-7	.	CASSGDRMFEQYF
TRBV11-2	TRBJ2-3	.	CASSFRLATTASTDTQYF
TRBV12-5	TRBJ2-5	.	CASGLWRAGGETQYF
TRBV6-1	TRBJ1-3	.	CASSVGATGNTIYF
TRBV7-9	TRBJ1-2	.	CASSVSTGGGYGYTF
TRBV5-1	TRBJ2-5	.	CASSLGSPGKETQYF
TRBV5-1	TRBJ2-1	.	CASQAGMGNEQFF
TRBV28	TRBJ1-2	few	CASNPGELGRGYTF
TRBV6-5	TRBJ2-2	.	CASRPRGLYTGELFF
TRBV9	TRBJ2-7	.	CASSPTGQGSEQYF
TRBV14	TRBJ2-3	.	CASSQEDYTDTQYF
TRBV6-6	TRBJ1-6	.	CASRQRDNSPLHF
TRBV6-1	TRBJ2-5	few	CASSGRDRVSEETQYF
TRBV29-1	TRBJ1-2	.	CSVRTANYGYTF
TRBV4-1	TRBJ2-1	.	CASSQALAGAYNEQFF
TRBV6-5	TRBJ2-3	.	CASSYSSVSTDTQYF
TRBV19	TRBJ1-5	.	CASSMSPRNQPQHF
TRBV12-2	TRBJ2-5	.	CASRLPPAGQETQYF
TRBV20-1	TRBJ1-2	.	CSAANYGYTF